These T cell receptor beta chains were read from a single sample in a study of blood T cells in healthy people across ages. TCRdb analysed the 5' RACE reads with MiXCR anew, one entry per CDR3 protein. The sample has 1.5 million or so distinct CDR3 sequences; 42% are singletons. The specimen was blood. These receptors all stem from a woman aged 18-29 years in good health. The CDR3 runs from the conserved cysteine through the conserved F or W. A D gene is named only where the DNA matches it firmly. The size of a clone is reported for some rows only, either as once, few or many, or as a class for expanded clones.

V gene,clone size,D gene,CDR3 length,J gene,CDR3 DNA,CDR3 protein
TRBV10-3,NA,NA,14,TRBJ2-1,TGTGCCATCCGGTACAGGGAAGGGGGAAATGAGCAGTTCTTC,CAIRYREGGNEQFF
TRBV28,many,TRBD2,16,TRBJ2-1,TGTGCCAGCAGAACTAGCGCCATGCTCTCCTACAATGAGCAGTTCTTC,CASRTSAMLSYNEQFF
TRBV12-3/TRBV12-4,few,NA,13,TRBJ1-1,TGTGCCAGCAGGCGGACAGCTCCTGCTGAAGCTTTCTTT,CASRRTAPAEAFF
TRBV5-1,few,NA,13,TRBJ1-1,TGCGCCAGCATCCCGGTGGGGAACACTGAAGCTTTCTTT,CASIPVGNTEAFF
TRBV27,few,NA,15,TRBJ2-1,TGTGCCAGCAGGCAACTGTTGGGGAAATACAATGAGCAGTTCTTC,CASRQLLGKYNEQFF
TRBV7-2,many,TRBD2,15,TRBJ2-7,TGTGCCAGCAGCTCGGCGGGACTAGCGACCTACGAGCAGTACTTC,CASSSAGLATYEQYF
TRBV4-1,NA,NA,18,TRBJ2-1,TGCGCCAGCAGCGTTTTAATGACAGGCTCCTCCAGAGCCTACGAGCAGTTCTTC,CASSVLMTGSSRAYEQFF
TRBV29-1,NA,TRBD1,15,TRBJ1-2,TGCAGCGTTGAAGAGCCGACAGGGGGGGCCTATGGCTACACCTTC,CSVEEPTGGAYGYTF
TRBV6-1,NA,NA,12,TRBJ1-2,TGTGCCAGCAGTGAAAGGGGTTACGGCTACACCTTC,CASSERGYGYTF
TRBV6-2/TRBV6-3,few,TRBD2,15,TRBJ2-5,TGTGCCAGCAGTTACTCGGCTAGCGGACAAGAGACCCAGTACTTC,CASSYSASGQETQYF
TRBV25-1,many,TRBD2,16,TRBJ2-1,TGTGCCAGCAGTGATCCCGGGACTAGCGACGTCAATGAGCAGTTCTTC,CASSDPGTSDVNEQFF
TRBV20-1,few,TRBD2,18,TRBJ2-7,TGCAGTGCTAGCCTCCCCCCGGGACTAGATTATTCGGCCTACGAGCAGTACTTC,CSASLPPGLDYSAYEQYF
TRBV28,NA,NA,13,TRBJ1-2,TGTGCCAGCTCCTCGGGGCAGAGATATGGCTACACCTTC,CASSSGQRYGYTF
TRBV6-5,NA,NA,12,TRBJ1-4,TGTGCCAGCAGAGGGGCGGCTGAAAAACTGTTTTTT,CASRGAAEKLFF